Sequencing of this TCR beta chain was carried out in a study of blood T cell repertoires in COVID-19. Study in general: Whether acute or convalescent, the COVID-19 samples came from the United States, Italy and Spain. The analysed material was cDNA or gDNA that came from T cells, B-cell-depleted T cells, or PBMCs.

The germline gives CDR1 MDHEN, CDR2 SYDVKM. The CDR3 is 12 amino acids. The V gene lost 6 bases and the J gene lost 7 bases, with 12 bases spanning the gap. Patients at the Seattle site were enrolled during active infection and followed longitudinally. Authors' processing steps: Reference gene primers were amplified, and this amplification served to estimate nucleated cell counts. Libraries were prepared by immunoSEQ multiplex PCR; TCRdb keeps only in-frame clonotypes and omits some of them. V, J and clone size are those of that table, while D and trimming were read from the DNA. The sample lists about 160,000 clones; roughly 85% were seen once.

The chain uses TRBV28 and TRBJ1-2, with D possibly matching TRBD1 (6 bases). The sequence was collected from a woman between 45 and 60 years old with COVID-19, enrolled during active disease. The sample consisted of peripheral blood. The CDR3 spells CASRLDRSGYTF. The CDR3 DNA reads TGTGCCAGCAGACTCGACAGGAGTGGCTACACCTTC.